The T cell receptor (beta chain) under discussion was sequenced for a study of blood T cell repertoires in COVID-19. Overall study: Samples representing acute and convalescent COVID-19 were sourced from the United States, Italy and Spain.

There are 17 residues in the CDR3. CDR1 SGHNT and CDR2 YYREEE come from the germline V gene (reference sequence). Losses at the gene ends were 1 base for V and 2 bases for J; bases not matched to a gene: 5. In terms of age and location, participants ranged from roughly 18 to 90 years and lived in about two dozen US areas. Profiled with immunoSEQ multiplex PCR; TCRdb holds only in-frame clones, not every one. The table has 180,000 or so clones, about nine tenths seen once. The sample was PBMCs or T cells enriched from blood (not recorded which). The TCR sequence derives from a woman aged 18 to 35 who had recovered from COVID-19. This sequence joins TRBV5-4 and TRBJ2-2; 10 positions agree with TRBD2. CDR3 DNA sequence: TGTGCCAGCAGCTTGATAGCGGGAGGCATTAACACCGGGGAGCTGTTTTTT. Translated: CASSLIAGGINTGELFF. Drawing the rest from reference TRBV5-4 and TRBJ2-2, the complete variable domain is ETGVTQSPTHLIKTRGQQVTLRCSSQSGHNTVSWYQQALGQGPQFIFQYYREEENGRGNFPPRFSGLQFPNYSSELNVNALELDDSALYLCASSLIAGGINTGELFFGEGSRLTVL.